These 32 T cell receptor beta chains came from one sample sequenced in a study of blood T cell repertoires in COVID-19. Profiling relied on immunoSEQ multiplex PCR, and the TCRdb table lists in-frame clones only, not all of them. Of over 200,000 clones in the sample, around 89% were seen once. The sample was peripheral blood. The receptors derive from a woman between 40 and 50 years old who had recovered from COVID-19.

The J gene is TRBJ2-7, the V gene TRBV4-2; 11 bases are shared with TRBD2. CDR3 length equals 15 residues. Trimming at V came to 4 bases and at J to 4 bases, leaving 6 bases not matched to a gene. Looked up from germline, CDR1 is LGHNA and CDR2 is YNFKEQ. CDR3 protein: CASSPTSGRFYEQYF. CDR3 coding DNA: TGTGCCAGCAGCCCCACTAGCGGGAGATTTTACGAGCAGTACTTC.

This clone showed up just once. The chain recombines TRBV4-3 with TRBJ2-5; D perhaps matches TRBD2 (5 bases). V was shortened by 0 bases and J by 3 bases, with 20 bases between the two germline ends. The CDR3 contains 18 residues. In germline, CDR1 is LGHNA, CDR2 YSLEER. This CDR3 reads CASSQDVQYCGEKETQYF. CDR3 DNA sequence: TGCGCCAGCAGCCAAGATGTCCAATATTGTGGGGAGAAAGAGACCCAGTACTTC.

The CDR3 protein is CASSLLGGGAHTEAFF. CDR3 nucleotides: TGTGCCAGCAGCTTGCTGGGGGGAGGGGCTCACACTGAAGCTTTCTTT. The genes are TRBV5-5 and TRBJ1-1, with D possibly TRBD1 on 5 matching bases. The CDR3 has 16 residues. V was shortened by 1 base and J by 3 bases, with 16 bases between the two germline ends. CDR1 SGHKS and CDR2 YYEKEE come from the germline V gene (reference sequence).

The chain recombines TRBV29-1 with TRBJ1-1; possibly TRBD1 for D (6 bases). The germline V gene has CDR1 SQVTM and CDR2 ANQGSEA. This CDR3 has 11 residues. V lost 7 bases and J lost 6, with 12 bases in between. In DNA form, the CDR3 reads TGCAGCGCCCCGGGGGGCGCTGAAGCTTTCTTT. This encodes CSAPGGAEAFF.

The genes are TRBV10-1 and TRBJ2-1; 9 bases are a match to TRBD2. Germline V gene lookup returns CDR1 WNHNN and CDR2 SYGVQD (reference sequence). This CDR3 has 15 amino acids. Unmatched junction bases numbered 6, after V lost 4 bases and J lost 5 bases. The CDR3 bases are TGCGCCAGCAGTGGCGCTGCTAGCGGGGACAATGAGCAGTTCTTC. It is translated as CASSGAASGDNEQFF.

V usage is TRBV14 and J usage is TRBJ2-1; 11 bases match TRBD2. Looked up from germline, CDR1 is SGHDN and CDR2 is FVKESK. The CDR3 sequence is 18 residues long. The junction had 5 bases not matched to a gene; V was cut back by 0 bases and J by 1 base. The CDR3 coding sequence is TGTGCCAGCAGCCAAGATTGGCTAGCGGGGGGATCCTACAATGAGCAGTTCTTC. This codes for CASSQDWLAGGSYNEQFF.

The chain recombines TRBV6-1 with TRBJ2-4; maybe TRBD2 (5 bases). Trimming shortened V by 3 bases and J by 0 bases, and 9 bases separated the two germline ends. Germline V gives CDR1 MNHNS, CDR2 SASEGT. The CDR3 is 15 amino acids. The CDR3 here is CASSEAGLAKNIQYF. CDR3 coding DNA: TGTGCCAGCAGTGAGGCGGGCCTAGCCAAAAACATTCAGTACTTC.

Here the CDR3 reads CASSLTGQGGSSGYTF. The CDR3 DNA sequence: TGTGCCAGCAGCCTAACAGGACAGGGAGGGTCGAGTGGCTACACCTTC. The chain links TRBV6-2 or TRBV6-3 to TRBJ1-2; 8 nucleotides line up with TRBD1. CDR3 length: 16 residues. Germline V CDR1 and CDR2: MNHEY, SVGEGT. The V gene end was trimmed by 6 bases and the J gene end by 7 bases; junction bases not matched to a gene: 16.

V usage is TRBV27 and J usage is TRBJ1-2; D gene uncertain. Germline CDR1 reads MNHEY; CDR2 reads SMNVEV (reference sequence). The CDR3 length is 12 residues. Trimming removed 7 bases from V and 0 bases from J, with 6 bases in between. The CDR3 spells CASMSANYGYTF. Written as DNA, the CDR3 is TGTGCCAGCATGTCCGCTAACTATGGCTACACCTTC.

The J gene is TRBJ1-4, the V gene TRBV23-1; 7 bases map to TRBD1. TRBV23-1 is given ORF status, its function remaining uncertain. V was clipped by 4 bases and J by 7 bases; unmatched bases: 6. The length of the CDR3 is 14 residues. CDR3 region: CASSPLGGGEKLFF. CDR3 in DNA: TGCGCCAGCAGTCCGTTAGGGGGCGGTGAAAAACTGTTTTTT.

Comment on this clone: A junction boundary mismatches the germline segment, possibly from a read error. The chain links TRBV3-1 (or the pseudogene TRBV3-2) to TRBJ2-3; D is possibly TRBD2 (6 bases). CDR3 size: 13 residues. Germline CDR1 reads LGHDT; CDR2 reads YNNKEL (reference sequence). CDR3 sequence: CASSQDLGSSGDF. The CDR3 bases are TGTGCCAGCAGCCAAGATCTGGGATCTTCGGGGGATTTT.

The gene calls are TRBV9 and TRBJ1-2, with 7 nucleotides matching TRBD1. This CDR3 has 13 residues. With 4 bases clipped from V and 10 bases from J, the junction kept 10 bases outside the gene matches. CDR1 is SGDLS, CDR2 YYNGEE, per germline. CDR3 sequence reads: CASSPPTGIDYTF. The CDR3 DNA reads TGTGCCAGCAGCCCGCCGACAGGGATAGACTACACCTTC.

The V gene is TRBV24-1, the J gene TRBJ2-1; D perhaps matches TRBD1 (6 bases). The CDR3 is 17 amino acids. V was pared by 1 base and J by 4 bases, with 16 bases between. The germline V gene encodes CDR1 KGHDR and CDR2 SFDVKD. CDR3 amino acids: CATSDFSGAREYNEQFF. CDR3 nucleotides: TGTGCCACCAGTGATTTCTCAGGGGCCCGCGAGTACAATGAGCAGTTCTTC.

The chain carries TRBV5-4 and TRBJ2-1, with 8 bases fitting TRBD2. The CDR3 has 14 amino acids. CDR1 SGHNT and CDR2 YYREEE come from the germline V gene (reference sequence). J was trimmed by 7 bases and V by 6 bases; bases with no gene match: 9. CDR3 sequence (DNA): TGTGCCAGCAACGGGAGGGGGTTCGGGAATGAGCAGTTCTTC. Its translation is CASNGRGFGNEQFF. The full variable domain, rest sourced from reference TRBV5-4 and TRBJ2-1, is ETGVTQSPTHLIKTRGQQVTLRCSSQSGHNTVSWYQQALGQGPQFIFQYYREEENGRGNFPPRFSGLQFPNYSSELNVNALELDDSALYLCASNGRGFGNEQFFGPGTRLTVL.

The chain joins TRBV6-5 to TRBJ1-2, with D possibly matching TRBD1 (6 bases). The CDR3 runs 13 residues. Between the trimmed V and J ends, which lost 6 bases and 4 bases, there was a span of 12 bases. CDR1 is MNHEY and CDR2 is SVGAGI in the germline V gene. The CDR3 sequence is CASRSTGAYGYTF. The CDR3 bases are TGTGCCAGCAGGTCGACAGGCGCCTATGGCTACACCTTC.

This clone appeared a single time. This rearrangement joins TRBV6-5 to TRBJ2-7; no definite D call. V lost 10 bases and J 3 bases, leaving 16 bases between the germline ends. Germline-derived CDR1 and CDR2 are MNHEY and SVGAGI. The CDR3 extends over 13 amino acids. CDR3 bases: TGTGCCACCCGAGCCCCGATACTCTACGAGCAGTACGTC. Its translation is CATRAPILYEQYV.

This clone was counted a single time. This rearrangement joins TRBV4-1 to TRBJ1-1, with 10 bases aligning to TRBD1. V lost 0 bases, J lost 1 base, and 11 bases stayed unmatched. Per germline, CDR1 MGHRA and CDR2 YSYEKL. This CDR3 has 19 amino acids. CDR3 in amino acids: CASSQDKARRQGANTEAFF. Written as DNA, the CDR3 is TGCGCCAGCAGCCAAGATAAGGCGCGAAGACAGGGGGCGAACACTGAAGCTTTCTTT.

This sequence joins TRBV5-1 and TRBJ2-1, with 7 bases aligning to TRBD1. The CDR3 length is 15 residues. J lost 0 bases, V lost 4 bases, and 4 bases had no gene match. The germline V gene encodes CDR1 SGHRS and CDR2 YFSETQ. The CDR3 sequence is CASSQGEPSYNEQFF. CDR3 DNA: TGCGCCAGCAGCCAGGGGGAGCCCTCCTACAATGAGCAGTTCTTC.

In DNA, the CDR3 is TGTGCCAGCACCACCACCTGGGGGGGGGACGAGCAGTACGTC. The encoded protein is CASTTTWGGDEQYV. This chain connects TRBV21-1 to TRBJ2-7; TRBD2, as called in the table, went unchecked against the DNA. TRBV21-1 is a listed pseudogene. CDR3 size: 14 residues.

The chain recombines TRBV11-1 with TRBJ2-1; 10 nucleotides line up with TRBD2. CDR3 length equals 16 residues. V dropped 5 bases and J dropped 4; count of bases not matched to a gene: 8. Per the germline V gene, CDR1 is SGHAT and CDR2 is FQDESV (reference sequence). The CDR3 DNA reads as TGTGCCAGCAGCGACCCGGGACTAGCGTTGTACAATGAGCAGTTCTTC. It specifies CASSDPGLALYNEQFF. Looking up the rest from reference TRBV11-1 and TRBJ2-1 gives the full variable domain: EAEVAQSPRYKITEKSQAVAFWCDPISGHATLYWYRQILGQGPELLVQFQDESVVDDSQLPKDRFSAERLKGVDSTLKIQPAELGDSAMYLCASSDPGLALYNEQFFGPGTRLTVL.

The genes are TRBV10-3 and TRBJ1-4, with 7 bases aligning to TRBD1. Per the germline V gene, CDR1 is ENHRY and CDR2 is SYGVKD. V lost 6 bases to trimming and J lost 7 bases; unmatched junction nucleotides: 11. The CDR3 loop spans 15 amino acids. The CDR3 DNA reads as TGTGCCATCAGCCCAGGAGGGGGCTGGGGTGAAAAACTGTTTTTT. This codes for CAISPGGGWGEKLFF.

The chain is built from TRBV12-3 or TRBV12-4 and TRBJ2-1, with D perhaps matching TRBD1 (5 bases). The CDR3 extends over 12 amino acids. The ends were cut back, 6 bases at V and 10 bases at J, with 13 bases in the middle. For the CDR3, the DNA is TGTGCCAGCAGAACCAGGGTGGGGGAGCAGTTCTTC. Translating it yields CASRTRVGEQFF.

This chain links TRBV7-2 with TRBJ2-5; perhaps TRBD1 as D (6 bases). V shed 5 bases and J shed 4 bases, with 20 bases lying between them. Looked up from germline, CDR1 is SGHTA and CDR2 is FQGNSA. The CDR3 is 16 residues long. The DNA for the CDR3 is TGTGCCAGCAGCCCCAGGACAGCCCCGAGGGGAGAGACCCAGTACTTC. This encodes CASSPRTAPRGETQYF.

The rearrangement links TRBV9 to TRBJ1-1; D is unresolved. Germline V CDR1 and CDR2: SGDLS, YYNGEE. V was clipped by 3 bases and J by 8 bases, with 14 bases between them. The CDR3 extends over 13 amino acids. This CDR3 is CASSGGAIPEAFF. The CDR3 nucleotides read TGTGCCAGCAGCGGGGGAGCTATCCCAGAAGCTTTCTTT. The variable domain in full, with the rest retrieved from reference TRBV9 and TRBJ1-1, is DSGVTQTPKHLITATGQRVTLRCSPRSGDLSVYWYQQSLDQGLQFLIQYYNGEERAKGNILERFSAQQFPDLHSELNLSSLELGDSALYFCASSGGAIPEAFFGQGTRLTVV.

The V call is TRBV27, the J call TRBJ2-1; TRBD2 matches at 8 bases. Trimming cost V 6 bases and J 0 bases; bases outside gene matches: 4. Germline loops: CDR1 MNHEY, CDR2 SMNVEV (reference sequence). The CDR3 is 15 amino acids. Written as DNA, the CDR3 is TGTGCCAGCAGGTTAGCGGGAAGCTCCTACAATGAGCAGTTCTTC. Translated: CASRLAGSSYNEQFF.

This clone was seen a single time. This rearrangement joins TRBV6-2 or TRBV6-3 to TRBJ2-3; 13 nucleotides match TRBD2. CDR1 is MNHEY and CDR2 is SVGEGT in the germline V gene. CDR3 length: 17 residues. V was clipped by 6 bases and J by 4 bases; unmatched bases: 10. The CDR3 DNA reads TGTGCCAGCAGCCCTTACGGACTAGCGGGAGCTCCAGATACGCAGTATTTT. This gives the protein CASSPYGLAGAPDTQYF.

DNA for the CDR3: TGTGCCATCAGTGAGCCCCGAACGGGACAGGGTTATCAGCCCCAGCATTTT. Protein: CAISEPRTGQGYQPQHF. V gene TRBV10-3 combines with J gene TRBJ1-5, with 9 positions matching TRBD1. With V trimmed by 2 bases and J by 5 bases, 10 bases remained unmatched. The CDR3 has 17 amino acids. Germline values: CDR1 ENHRY, CDR2 SYGVKD.

This chain joins TRBV29-1 and TRBJ1-1, with 10 bases lining up with TRBD1. CDR1 and CDR2 from the germline V gene are SQVTM and ANQGSEA. Trimming took 6 bases from V and 8 from J; bases not matched to a gene: 6. The CDR3 contains 12 residues. The CDR3 DNA sequence: TGCAGCGTCGGGACAGGGGAATTAGAAGCTTTCTTT. It yields the protein CSVGTGELEAFF.

This chain joins TRBV7-8 and TRBJ2-7; tentative D call: TRBD2 (6 bases). The CDR3 sequence is 17 residues long. The V end was cut by 4 bases, the J end by 7 bases, with 26 bases between. Looked up from germline, CDR1 is SGHVS and CDR2 is FQNEAQ. CDR3 sequence: CASSSDPGRSRTAEQYF. The CDR3 coding sequence is TGTGCCAGCAGCTCAGACCCGGGGAGGTCCAGGACGGCGGAGCAGTACTTC.

Of note for this clone: Compared with germline, one end of the junction differs, possibly owing to a read error. The chain has TRBV7-9 and TRBJ2-3; 7 bases agree with TRBD2. Per the germline V gene, CDR1 is SEHNR and CDR2 is FQNEAQ (reference sequence). The CDR3 covers 18 residues. CDR3 nucleotides: TGTGCCAGCAGCCTAGCGGCCGGGACTAAACAGGACACAGATGCGCAGTATTTT. Amino acids: CASSLAAGTKQDTDAQYF. Drawing the rest from reference TRBV7-9 and TRBJ2-3, the complete variable domain is DTGVSQNPRHKITKRGQNVTFRCDPISEHNRLYWYRQTLGQGPEFLTYFQNEAQLEKSRLLSDRFSAERPKGSFSTLEIQRTEQGDSAMYLCASSLAAGTKQDTDAQYFGPGTRLTVL.

This clone has just one count. The CDR3 protein is CASSQSGQGASAFF. The CDR3 nucleotides are TGCGCCAGCAGTCAATCTGGACAGGGGGCTTCTGCTTTCTTT. The rearrangement joins TRBV23-1 to TRBJ1-1, with TRBD1 matching 11 bases. TRBV23-1 is known as an ORF, though its function is uncertain. Trimming took 0 bases from V and 11 from J; bases not matched to a gene: 5. CDR3 size: 14 residues.

The V call is TRBV28, the J call TRBJ1-2; D remains unclear. This CDR3 is built from 13 residues. CDR1 is MDHEN, CDR2 SYDVKM, per germline. V was clipped by 6 bases and J by 10 bases, with 18 bases between them. Here the CDR3 DNA reads TGTGCCAGCAGCTCTACAGTCCCCCGCCTCTACACCTTC. It encodes CASSSTVPRLYTF.